The rows below give T cell receptor beta chains drawn from one sample of a study of T cells in tuberculosis. Sequencing was performed with immunoSEQ multiplex PCR; in TCRdb, only in-frame clones are kept and a portion is missing. The sample contains more than 45,000 clones, 88% of which appear only once. Sample: CD1b-GMM tetramer-negative cells sorted from PBMCs. Source of these receptors: an adult woman with latent tuberculosis. The CDR3 runs from the conserved cysteine through the conserved F or W. D genes are given only for firm matches. Clone size is stated in some rows and not others, as once, few, many or a class when expanded.

clone_size | j_call | d_call | v_call | cdr3_nt | cdr3_aa
- | TRBJ1-1 | - | TRBV6-5 | TGTGCCAGCACCACGCAGGGGCTGGGGGCTTTCTTT | CASTTQGLGAFF
- | TRBJ2-2 | - | TRBV23-1 | TGCGCCATCGGGGTCGGGGGGCAAAACACCGGGGAGCTGTTTTTT | CAIGVGGQNTGELFF
- | TRBJ1-3 | - | TRBV13 | TGTGCCAGCAGCTTAGGTCGGTTCTCTGGAAACACCATATATTTT | CASSLGRFSGNTIYF
- | TRBJ2-7 | - | TRBV7-8 | TGTGCCAGCAGCCCGAGAGAGTACGAGCAGTACTTC | CASSPREYEQYF
- | TRBJ1-5 | - | TRBV10-1 | TGCGCCAGCAGTCGGGACAAAGGGGGGGATCAGCCCCAGCATTTT | CASSRDKGGDQPQHF
- | TRBJ2-3 | TRBD2 | TRBV30 | TGTGCCTGGGACGGTACCGGGGGGGCGATAGATACGCAGTATTTT | CAWDGTGGAIDTQYF
- | TRBJ2-5 | TRBD1 | TRBV15 | TGTGCCACCAGTCCGATCGACAGGGGGGAGACCCAGTACTTC | CATSPIDRGETQYF
- | TRBJ2-1 | - | TRBV7-3 | TGTGCCAGCAGCCAACCCACAGGATCCAATGAGCAGTTCTTC | CASSQPTGSNEQFF
once | TRBJ2-7 | TRBD1 | TRBV6-1 | TGTGCCAGCAGTTCGACAGGGGTCGGGCCCTACGAGCAGTACTTC | CASSSTGVGPYEQYF
few | TRBJ1-1 | - | TRBV18 | TGTGCCAGCTCACCACAGAACGGGGGTGGCACTGAAGCTTTCTTT | CASSPQNGGGTEAFF
- | TRBJ2-7 | - | TRBV5-8 | TGTGCCAGCAGCCCTTTCCCGAACAGAAATAGCGAGCAGTACTTC | CASSPFPNRNSEQYF
- | TRBJ1-2 | - | TRBV28 | TGTGCCAGCAGTTTACAGCCAGGGGCCTATGGCTACACCTTC | CASSLQPGAYGYTF
- | TRBJ1-2 | - | TRBV19 | TGTGCCAGTAGAGCCCCGGACAGTCGCCATGGCTACACCTTC | CASRAPDSRHGYTF
once | TRBJ1-6 | TRBD1 | TRBV9 | TGTGCCAGCAGCGATGGGACAGGGCCATCACCCCTCCACTTT | CASSDGTGPSPLHF
- | TRBJ2-5 | - | TRBV7-9 | TGTGCCAGCAGCTTGCCCGGGGGACACCAAGAGACCCAGTACTTC | CASSLPGGHQETQYF
- | TRBJ2-1 | TRBD2 | TRBV6-1 | TGTGCCAGCAGGTCACTAGCGGGGGGCTACAATGAGCAGTTCTTC | CASRSLAGGYNEQFF
- | TRBJ2-3 | - | TRBV10-3 | TGTGCCATCTCTAGCGCTAATACGCAGTATTTT | CAISSANTQYF
- | TRBJ1-6 | - | TRBV19 | TGTGCCAGTACTCGAGCCGCTGGGGACACCAATTCACCCCTCCACTTT | CASTRAAGDTNSPLHF
- | TRBJ1-5 | - | TRBV6-5 | TGTGCCAGCAACCCTGTCGGGCAGGGCCATCAGCCCCAGCATTTT | CASNPVGQGHQPQHF
- | TRBJ2-4 | - | TRBV15 | TGTGCCACGTCATATTGGGAGTCCAAAAACATTCAGTACTTC | CATSYWESKNIQYF
- | TRBJ2-5 | - | TRBV9 | TGTGCCAGCAGCGTAGGTAACAGCCAAGAGACCCAGTACTTC | CASSVGNSQETQYF
few | TRBJ1-3 | - | TRBV14 | TGTGCCAGCACCAAAACGGGAACACCCGGAAACACCATATATTTT | CASTKTGTPGNTIYF
- | TRBJ1-3 | - | TRBV7-3 | TGTGCCAGCAGCTTAACGGCCAGCTCTGGAAACACCATATATTTT | CASSLTASSGNTIYF
- | TRBJ1-2 | - | TRBV19 | TGTGCCAGTAGTCTCCGTATCATAGGACTTATCAATGGCTACACCTTC | CASSLRIIGLINGYTF
few | TRBJ2-3 | - | TRBV6-5 | TGTGCCAGCAGTTTTTCTGCAGGGGCGCCAGATACGCAGTATTTT | CASSFSAGAPDTQYF
- | TRBJ2-7 | - | TRBV27 | TGTGCCAGCAGCTATACTACAGGGCTCGAGCAGTACTTC | CASSYTTGLEQYF
- | TRBJ2-7 | TRBD1 | TRBV27 | TGTGCCAGCAGTTCATACGGGACAGGGAAGTTTGAGCAGTACTTC | CASSSYGTGKFEQYF
- | TRBJ2-6 | - | TRBV6-1 | TGTGCCAGCAGTGAACAGGCTGGGGCCAACGTCCTGACTTTC | CASSEQAGANVLTF
- | TRBJ2-3 | - | TRBV2 | TGTGCCAGCAGTGCCCCGGGCAGGGGTAGGGATACGCAGTATTTT | CASSAPGRGRDTQYF
- | TRBJ1-3 | - | TRBV7-3 | TGTGCCAGCAGCTTATGGCAGGGCGCAGGAAACACCATATATTTT | CASSLWQGAGNTIYF
- | TRBJ1-2 | TRBD1 | TRBV18 | TGTGCCAGCTCACGGACAGGGGCAGCTAACTATGGCTACACCTTC | CASSRTGAANYGYTF
- | TRBJ1-4 | - | TRBV27 | TGTGCCAGTTCTACGGGGGATGAAAAACTGTTTTTT | CASSTGDEKLFF
once | TRBJ2-3 | - | TRBV19 | TGTGCCAGTAAGAGGGGAGGAAACACAGATACGCAGTATTTT | CASKRGGNTDTQYF
- | TRBJ2-7 | - | TRBV29-1 | TGCAGCGTTGGAAGCGGGACAAGTGGCCACGAGCAGTACTTC | CSVGSGTSGHEQYF
- | TRBJ1-2 | - | TRBV7-9 | TGTGCCAGCAGCTCACAGCATAACTATGGCTACACCTTC | CASSSQHNYGYTF
- | TRBJ2-5 | - | TRBV30 | TGTGCCTACGCAACAGGGCTGGAGACCCAGTACTTC | CAYATGLETQYF
- | TRBJ1-2 | - | TRBV18 | TGTGCCAGCTCACCGTCACGGAGGTATGGCTACACCTTC | CASSPSRRYGYTF
- | TRBJ1-2 | - | TRBV13 | TGTGCCAGCAGCTTAGGCTTAACGGACAAAATCTATGGCTACACCTTC | CASSLGLTDKIYGYTF
- | TRBJ1-2 | TRBD1 | TRBV4-1 | TGCGCCAGCAGCCAAGACCCCCCGAGTCAACAGGGGAACTATGGCTACACCTTC | CASSQDPPSQQGNYGYTF
- | TRBJ2-5 | - | TRBV4-1 | TGCGCCAGCAGCCAGGAGGGACAGCCAGGAGAGACCCAGTACTTC | CASSQEGQPGETQYF
- | TRBJ2-5 | TRBD2 | TRBV28 | TGTGCCAGCAGCCAAGTTAAAGCGGGAGAAGAGACCCAGTACTTC | CASSQVKAGEETQYF
few | TRBJ1-5 | - | TRBV19 | TGTGCCAGTAGTATCCGCCCCCAGGAATATAGCAATCAGCCCCAGCATTTT | CASSIRPQEYSNQPQHF
- | TRBJ1-6 | - | TRBV4-3 | TGCGCCAGCAGCCAAGATCCACAGATGGGTTCACCCCTCCACTTT | CASSQDPQMGSPLHF
once | TRBJ2-3 | - | TRBV9 | TGTGCCAGCAGCGTGACAGACACAGATACGCAGTATTTT | CASSVTDTDTQYF
- | TRBJ1-6 | TRBD1 | TRBV10-3 | TGTGCCATCAGTGAGTCGGGACAGGATAATTCACCCCTCCACTTT | CAISESGQDNSPLHF
- | TRBJ1-2 | TRBD1 | TRBV19 | TGTGCCAGTAGTATACGGGACAGTAACTATGGCTACACCTTC | CASSIRDSNYGYTF
- | TRBJ2-7 | TRBD2 | TRBV27 | TGTGCCAGCAGTTTTAAGGCTAGCGGGAGGTTCTCCTACGAGCAGTACTTC | CASSFKASGRFSYEQYF
- | TRBJ1-4 | - | TRBV6-6 | TGTGCCAGCAGTTACTTGGACAGCAGAAATGAAAAACTGTTTTTT | CASSYLDSRNEKLFF
- | TRBJ2-7 | TRBD1 | TRBV10-2 | TGCGCCAGCAGCGGCGGGGGACAGGGAGGCTACGAGCAGTACTTC | CASSGGGQGGYEQYF
once | TRBJ1-2 | - | TRBV28 | TGTGCCAGCAGTTCTCTGGACACCTATGGCTACACCTTC | CASSSLDTYGYTF
- | TRBJ2-6 | - | TRBV12-5 | TGTGCTAGTCGGGACACCGTCTCTGGGGCCAACGTCCTGACTTTC | CASRDTVSGANVLTF
- | TRBJ2-7 | TRBD2 | TRBV5-1 | TGCGCCAGCAGCTTGGAAGGTACTAGCGGGAGTCTCCTATACGAGCAGTACTTC | CASSLEGTSGSLLYEQYF
once | TRBJ2-5 | TRBD1 | TRBV6-5 | TGTGCCAGCAGTTACCCGGGACAGGAAGAGACCCAGTACTTC | CASSYPGQEETQYF
- | TRBJ1-1 | - | TRBV29-1 | TGCAGCGTGGACAGAACAAGTTCTGAAGCTTTCTTT | CSVDRTSSEAFF
- | TRBJ2-3 | TRBD2 | TRBV6-4 | TGTGCCAGCCCCTGGCCCGTGACTAGCGGGGGCAACGCCCCCACAGATACGCAGTATTTT | CASPWPVTSGGNAPTDTQYF
- | TRBJ2-7 | TRBD1 | TRBV18 | TGTGCCAGCTCACCCGATGACAGGGCCATCTCCTACGAGCAGTACTTC | CASSPDDRAISYEQYF
once | TRBJ2-7 | - | TRBV14 | TGTGCCAGCAGCCCCGGGACATGGCATGCCTACGAGCAGTACTTC | CASSPGTWHAYEQYF
once | TRBJ1-3 | - | TRBV7-2 | TGTGCCAGCAGTCCCGACAGGAGCTCTGGAAACACCATATATTTT | CASSPDRSSGNTIYF
- | TRBJ2-1 | TRBD2 | TRBV6-6 | TGTGCCAGCCACCCTAGGACTAGCGGGGGAAATGAGCAGTTCTTC | CASHPRTSGGNEQFF
- | TRBJ2-1 | TRBD2 | TRBV27 | TGTGCCAGCAGTCGGAAGCCGCCGGGAGGGCTCGACAATGAGCAGTTCTTC | CASSRKPPGGLDNEQFF